This T cell receptor (beta chain) was found in a study of spatial heterogeneity in lung cancer. Notes on the study in general: Higher tumor mutation counts went along with higher counts of expanded intratumoral alpha and beta TCRs.

This clonotype qualifies as medium-sized (0.01 to 0.1%). Its antigen is unidentified. TCRdb passed the 5' RACE reads through MiXCR, listing each CDR3 protein once. The table has several hundred distinct CDR3 sequences, about 17% seen once. Time point described: sample taken at primary tumor resection. Tumor, nontumor lung or frozen PBMC supplied whole RNA, sequenced without sorting. The germline V gene encodes CDR1 MDHEN and CDR2 SYDVKM. The CDR3 consists of 16 residues. V dropped 2 bases and J dropped 5; count of bases not matched to a gene: 7. This clonotype originated in a female donor with early-stage non-small cell lung cancer. The specimen was lung tumor tissue, collected at surgery. This chain joins TRBV28 and TRBJ1-4; the match to TRBD1 covers 8 bases. This CDR3 is CASSLPDRGQNEKLFF. The CDR3 bases are TGTGCCAGCAGTTTACCCGACAGGGGACAAAATGAAAAACTGTTTTTT.